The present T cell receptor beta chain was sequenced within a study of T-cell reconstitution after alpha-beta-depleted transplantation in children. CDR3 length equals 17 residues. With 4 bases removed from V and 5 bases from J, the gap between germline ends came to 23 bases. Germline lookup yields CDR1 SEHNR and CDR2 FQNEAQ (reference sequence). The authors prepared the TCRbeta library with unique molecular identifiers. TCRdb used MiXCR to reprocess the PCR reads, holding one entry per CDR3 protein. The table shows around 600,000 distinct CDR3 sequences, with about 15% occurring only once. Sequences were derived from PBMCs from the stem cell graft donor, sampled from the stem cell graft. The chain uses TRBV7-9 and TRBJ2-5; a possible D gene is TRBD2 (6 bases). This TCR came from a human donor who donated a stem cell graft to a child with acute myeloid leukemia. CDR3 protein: CASSSDTTSSGRETQYF. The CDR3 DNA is TGTGCCAGCAGCTCAGACACCACATCCTCGGGGAGGGAGACCCAGTACTTC.